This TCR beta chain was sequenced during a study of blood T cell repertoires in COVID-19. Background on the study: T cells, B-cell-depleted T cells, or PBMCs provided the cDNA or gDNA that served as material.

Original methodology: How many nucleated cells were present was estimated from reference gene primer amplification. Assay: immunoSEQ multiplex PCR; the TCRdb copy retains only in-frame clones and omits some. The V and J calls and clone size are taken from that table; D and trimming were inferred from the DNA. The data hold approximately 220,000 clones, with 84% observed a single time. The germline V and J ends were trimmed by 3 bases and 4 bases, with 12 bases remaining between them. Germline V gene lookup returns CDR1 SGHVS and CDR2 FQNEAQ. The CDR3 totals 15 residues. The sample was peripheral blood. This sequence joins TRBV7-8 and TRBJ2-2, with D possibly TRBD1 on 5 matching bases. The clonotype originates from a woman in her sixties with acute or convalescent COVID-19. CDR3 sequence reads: CASSFGRASTGELFF. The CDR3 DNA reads TGTGCCAGCAGCTTTGGCAGGGCCAGCACCGGGGAGCTGTTTTTT.